This is a list of T cell receptor beta chains from one sample in a study of human T cells and chemical hapten exposure. TCRdb called the RACE reads again in MiXCR, with one record for every CDR3 protein. This sample carries about 400,000 distinct CDR3 sequences, about 6.3% of them seen once, and the ten largest clones take around 5.6%. The sample in question was whole blood, obtained in connection with sensitization to the hapten diphenylcyclopropenone (DPC). The receptors were gathered from a woman aged 18-30 years with alopecia areata. Some clones in this sample may be carry-over from other donors' samples. Both conserved end residues are part of each CDR3. A D gene is named only where the DNA matches it firmly. The size field is filled for only some rows; it gives once, few, many or a size class.

TRBJ2-1 . TRBV6-2/TRBV6-3 TRBD2 TGTGCCGCCGCCGGGACTAGCCCCCACAATGAGCAGTTCTTC CAAAGTSPHNEQFF
TRBJ1-2 many TRBV20-1 TRBD1 TGCAGTGCTAAGTTACAGCGGACAGGGTCTAACTTTGGATATGGCTACACCTTC CSAKLQRTGSNFGYGYTF
TRBJ1-3 . TRBV10-3 TRBD1 TGTGCCATCCAGGGACAGTACTCTGGAAACACCATATATTTT CAIQGQYSGNTIYF
TRBJ2-3 . TRBV10-2 . TGCGCCAGCAGTGAAGGCGGCCCTAGCACAGATACGCAGTATTTT CASSEGGPSTDTQYF
TRBJ1-3 few TRBV7-6 TRBD1 TGTGCCAGCAGCGGCCGGGACAGGGATGGAAACACCATATATTTT CASSGRDRDGNTIYF
TRBJ2-5 many TRBV7-9 . TGTGCCAGCAGCTTAGCAGGTCGGGAGACCCAGTACTTC CASSLAGRETQYF
TRBJ1-1 many TRBV29-1 . TGCAGTTTCCGGACGAACACTGAAGCTTTCTTT CSFRTNTEAFF
TRBJ1-1 many TRBV29-1 . TGCAGCGTTTTGAAGAGGGGCGACAAAACTGAAGCTTTCTTT CSVLKRGDKTEAFF
TRBJ1-5 many TRBV28 . TGTGCCAGCAGTTTTAAAGCGTCCGTGAAGGTGATCGGGCCCCAGCATTTT CASSFKASVKVIGPQHF
TRBJ1-1 once TRBV5-1 . TGCGCCAGCAGCTTGGTCACCTCGAACACTGAAGCTTTCTTT CASSLVTSNTEAFF
TRBJ1-2 few TRBV28 TRBD1 TGTGCCAGCAGTTTGATATCGGGACAGGGGGCGCGTGGCTACACCTTC CASSLISGQGARGYTF
TRBJ1-6 many TRBV9 TRBD1 TGTGCCAGCAGCTTACGACAGGGTGATAATTCACCCCTCCACTTT CASSLRQGDNSPLHF
TRBJ2-7 many TRBV20-1 . TGCAGTGTGCTCCCCCCGAGCCATTACGAGCAGTACTTC CSVLPPSHYEQYF
TRBJ1-5 few TRBV4-2 . TGTGCCAGCAGCCAAGAGGGGGCAAGCAATCAGCCCCAGCATTTT CASSQEGASNQPQHF
TRBJ2-3 few TRBV5-4 . TGTGCCAGCACCCTACTGAGTGGGGCAGATACGCAGTATTTT CASTLLSGADTQYF
TRBJ1-2 . TRBV12-3/TRBV12-4 . TGTGCCAGCAGTTTAGGATCGGGACGGGACTATGGCTACACCTTC CASSLGSGRDYGYTF
TRBJ2-1 few TRBV29-1 . TGCAGCGTTGAAGCGGGCGGAAGGGGGGGCAAAGCCTACAATGAGCAGTTCTTC CSVEAGGRGGKAYNEQFF
TRBJ2-1 . TRBV6-2/TRBV6-3 TRBD2 TGTGCCAGCAGTTACTCCCTTATAGCGGGGTGGGACTACAATGAGCAGTTCTTC CASSYSLIAGWDYNEQFF
TRBJ1-1 many TRBV27 TRBD1 TGTGCCAGCAGGTGGGACAGTCAGAACACTGAAGCTTTCTTT CASRWDSQNTEAFF
TRBJ2-2 . TRBV27 TRBD1 TGTGCCAGCAGTAGCCACAGGGGAGTGGCCGGGGAGCTGTTTTTT CASSSHRGVAGELFF
TRBJ2-3 . TRBV5-1 . TGCGCCAGCAGCTTGGAAGGGGGAGGCACAGATACGCAGTATTTT CASSLEGGGTDTQYF
TRBJ2-7 few TRBV6-6 . TGTGCCAGCAGTTACTCCCCCGCAAGCAGCTCCTACGAGCAGTACTTC CASSYSPASSSYEQYF
TRBJ1-1 few TRBV7-3 . TGTGCCAGCAGCTTAAACCGGGGTCTCGAAGCTTTCTTT CASSLNRGLEAFF
TRBJ1-1 . TRBV18 . TGTGCCAGCTCACCATGGGAGGGAAACACTGAAGCTTTCTTT CASSPWEGNTEAFF
TRBJ2-3 . TRBV6-1 . TGTGCCAGCAGTGCAAAGGCTTTCGATAGGGCAGATACGCAGTATTTT CASSAKAFDRADTQYF
TRBJ1-4 . TRBV7-9 TRBD1 TGTGCCAGCAGCTCCAAGATGCTGGGACAGGGGGCGAATGAAAAACTGTTTTTT CASSSKMLGQGANEKLFF
TRBJ1-5 few TRBV6-2/TRBV6-3 . TGTGCCACCCGCGAGAGCAATCAGCCCCAGCATTTT CATRESNQPQHF
TRBJ1-3 few TRBV12-3/TRBV12-4 TRBD1 TGTGCCAGCAGTTTAGCGCCCGGGACAGGGACGGGTGGAAACACCATATATTTT CASSLAPGTGTGGNTIYF
TRBJ1-1 few TRBV4-3 . TGCGCCAGCAGCCAAGACGGGGCTACTGAAGCTTTCTTT CASSQDGATEAFF
TRBJ2-3 few TRBV10-3 TRBD1 TGTGCCATCAGTGCAACCGGGACAGACCTCACAGATACGCAGTATTTT CAISATGTDLTDTQYF
TRBJ1-2 . TRBV12-3/TRBV12-4 TRBD1 TGTGCCAGCAGTTTACCGACAGGGGATAGTTCTGGCTACACCTTC CASSLPTGDSSGYTF
TRBJ2-1 many TRBV4-3 TRBD1 TGCGCCAGCAGCCAAGAACGACAGGGGAAGAGGTACAATGAGCAGTTCTTC CASSQERQGKRYNEQFF
TRBJ2-1 few TRBV7-9 . TGTGCCAGCAGCTTAGGCCCCCTGAGGGGGATGCAGTTCTTC CASSLGPLRGMQFF
TRBJ1-5 many TRBV12-3/TRBV12-4 . TGTGCCAGCAGTTTGTCTTCGGAGCCCCAGCATTTT CASSLSSEPQHF
TRBJ2-7 few TRBV6-5 . TGTGCCAGCAGTGGTTTGGGGAACGAGCAGTACTTC CASSGLGNEQYF
TRBJ2-1 many TRBV24-1 . TGTGCCACCAGTGACCCCCTCGGGGGCGATGAGCAGTTCTTC CATSDPLGGDEQFF
TRBJ2-7 . TRBV5-8 . TGTGCCAGCAGCGCGGACATCTCCTACGAGCAGTACTTC CASSADISYEQYF
TRBJ1-2 many TRBV3-1 . TGTGCCAGCAGCCAAGCGGACAGTGGCTATGGCTACACCTTC CASSQADSGYGYTF
TRBJ1-4 few TRBV28 . TGTGCCAGCTCAGGGGCGGGTGAAAAACTGTTTTTT CASSGAGEKLFF
TRBJ2-1 few TRBV20-1 . TGCAGTGCTAGAGACTTTTTACGGGACAATGAGCAGTTCTTC CSARDFLRDNEQFF
TRBJ1-1 many TRBV27 TRBD1 TGTGCCAGCAGTTTACCTTCCAGACAGGGGATGAACACTGAAGCTTTCTTT CASSLPSRQGMNTEAFF
TRBJ1-1 . TRBV2 TRBD1 TGTGCCAGCAGGTACTCCAGGACAGGGGGTACTGAAGCTTTCTTT CASRYSRTGGTEAFF